The next 10 T cell receptor beta chains were all read from a single sample in a study of human T cells and chemical hapten exposure. Indicated time point: healthy volunteer bleed at 2 weeks. The study extracted total RNA from unfractionated whole blood. TCRdb reanalysed the RACE reads using MiXCR and keeps one entry per CDR3 protein. The data hold 130,000 or so distinct CDR3 sequences, with 9% to 10% observed a single time. Specimen: whole blood. These receptors originate from a male donor in good health. Some clones in this sample may be carry-over from other donors' samples.

This clonotype was counted at least ten times. In nucleotides, the CDR3 is TGCGCCAGCAGCTTGGAGACGGGAGGAGGTTCCAAAAACATTCAGTACTTC. It encodes CASSLETGGGSKNIQYF. V is TRBV5-1 and J is TRBJ2-4; TRBD2 matches at 7 bases. The J segment lost 2 bases and the V segment lost 0 bases, leaving 8 bases of the junction unmatched. Looked up from germline, CDR1 is SGHRS and CDR2 is YFSETQ. The CDR3 covers 17 residues.

The rearrangement uses TRBV4-3 and TRBJ1-5; weak D call: TRBD1 (6 bases). This CDR3 comprises 16 residues. CDR1 is LGHNA and CDR2 is YSLEER in the germline V gene. V lost 2 bases, J lost 0 bases, and 11 bases lay in between. The CDR3 DNA sequence: TGCGCCAGCAGCCAAAGGGGGGGGTATAGCAATCAGCCCCAGCATTTT. It codes for CASSQRGGYSNQPQHF.

This clonotype was found many times. This chain joins TRBV20-1 and TRBJ1-1; 9 bases agree with TRBD1. Germline V gives CDR1 DFQATT, CDR2 SNEGSKA (reference sequence). The V and J ends lost 2 bases and 8 bases, in that order; junction bases with no gene match: 3. The CDR3 consists of 12 residues. CDR3 loop: CSARRGQGEAFF. CDR3 bases: TGCAGTGCTAGAAGGGGACAGGGCGAAGCTTTCTTT.

This clonotype was observed a few times. V is TRBV7-9 and J is TRBJ2-7; the D is unclear. V dropped 5 bases and J dropped 1 base, with 12 bases sitting between them. Germline-derived CDR1 and CDR2 are SEHNR and FQNEAQ (reference sequence). CDR3 length equals 14 residues. DNA of the CDR3: TGTGCCAGCAGCCAGTCGGCAGTATCCTACGAGCAGTACTTC. Its protein product is CASSQSAVSYEQYF.

The chain carries TRBV7-2 and TRBJ2-3; TRBD2 matches at 7 bases. The CDR3 runs 16 residues. V dropped 5 bases and J dropped 1; count of bases not matched to a gene: 9. Germline CDR1 SGHTA, CDR2 FQGNSA. CDR3 sequence reads: CASSPGPTSGTDTQYF. In nucleotides, the CDR3 is TGTGCCAGCAGCCCAGGTCCAACTAGCGGCACAGATACGCAGTATTTT.

This clonotype was detected a few times. This sequence joins TRBV12-3 or TRBV12-4 and TRBJ2-2, with unresolved D. The ends were cut back, 2 bases at V and 5 bases at J, with 6 bases in the middle. CDR3 length: 13 amino acids. The CDR3 loop reads CASSLLGTGELFF. Here the CDR3 DNA reads TGTGCCAGCAGTTTACTGGGGACCGGGGAGCTGTTTTTT.

The rearrangement uses TRBV20-1 and TRBJ2-2; 10 bases map to TRBD2. Trimming took 3 bases from V and 6 from J; bases not matched to a gene: 13. This CDR3 is built from 17 residues. CDR1 and CDR2 from the germline V gene are DFQATT and SNEGSKA (reference sequence). In DNA form, the CDR3 reads TGCAGTGCTAGCCCCGTGGGTAGCGGGAGGTACCCCGGGGAGCTGTTTTTT. This encodes CSASPVGSGRYPGELFF.

At least ten counts were recorded for this clonotype. This chain links TRBV6-1 with TRBJ2-1; D not resolved. V lost 8 bases to trimming and J lost 0 bases, with 8 bases between them. CDR1 and CDR2 (germline): MNHNS, SASEGT. There are 13 residues in the CDR3. The CDR3 sequence: CASRGSSYNEQFF. Written as DNA, the CDR3 is TGTGCCAGCCGCGGAAGCTCCTACAATGAGCAGTTCTTC.

This clonotype was picked up a small number of times. The chain links TRBV4-1 to TRBJ2-3, with D unresolved. The length of the CDR3 is 14 residues. V shed 1 base and J shed 0 bases, with 5 bases lying between them. The germline V gene encodes CDR1 MGHRA and CDR2 YSYEKL. CDR3 sequence reads: CASSQVQSTDTQYF. The DNA for the CDR3 is TGCGCCAGCAGCCAAGTACAGAGCACAGATACGCAGTATTTT.

This clonotype was seen ten or more times. The chain employs TRBV12-3 or TRBV12-4 and TRBJ2-7; D gene ambiguous. The V and J ends lost 5 bases and 2 bases respectively, with 10 bases between them. The CDR3 is made up of 13 amino acids. CDR3 loop: CASSGDTAYEQYF. CDR3 bases: TGTGCCAGCAGTGGAGACACCGCCTACGAGCAGTACTTC.